A selection of T cell receptor beta chains follows, all from one sample in a study of shared clonotypes between healthy human individuals. This table comes from immunoSEQ multiplex PCR, and its TCRdb copy is limited to in-frame clones, with some not included. This sample has around 2.5 million clones, with roughly 93% found just once. Sequenced sample: naive CD4+ T cells from PBMCs. The receptors originated from a young man in good health. Some clones in this sample may be carry-over from other donors' samples. Both conserved end residues are part of each CDR3. A D gene is named only where the DNA matches it firmly. The size entry is marked missing in some rows and otherwise reads once, few, many or a size class.

J gene | V gene | D gene | clone size | CDR3 DNA | CDR3 protein
TRBJ2-7 | TRBV7-8 | TRBD2 | . | TGTGCCAGCAGCCAAGGGATCGGGTCGGCGGGAGCCGACTACGAGCAGTACTTC | CASSQGIGSAGADYEQYF
TRBJ2-7 | TRBV19 | TRBD2 | . | TGTGCCAGTAGTGCACTGACTAGCGGGAGTCAGGATCGGGAGCAGTACTTC | CASSALTSGSQDREQYF
TRBJ2-2 | TRBV28 | . | . | TGTGCCGCCAGAGCCGGGGGAGGAACCGGGGAGCTGTTTTTT | CAARAGGGTGELFF
TRBJ2-5 | TRBV5-1 | . | . | TGCGCCAGCAGCCCCCAGCAAGAGACCCAGTACTTC | CASSPQQETQYF
TRBJ2-7 | TRBV5-1 | TRBD2 | . | TGCGCCAGCAGCCCGGGGGTAGCGGGGGACGAGCAGTACTTC | CASSPGVAGDEQYF
TRBJ2-5 | TRBV11-2 | TRBD1 | . | TGTGCCAGCAGCTTAGGGGACAGCCAAGAGACCCAGTACTTC | CASSLGDSQETQYF
TRBJ2-2 | TRBV28 | . | . | TGTGCCAGCAGAATTCCCGCGGGACAGCCGAACACCGGGGAGCTGTTTTTT | CASRIPAGQPNTGELFF
TRBJ1-5 | TRBV28 | . | . | TGTGCCAGCGGGACACCATATAGCAATCAGCCCCAGCATTTT | CASGTPYSNQPQHF
TRBJ2-7 | TRBV7-8 | . | . | TGTGCCAGCAGTCAAGCAGGGACGTCCTACGAGCAGTACTTC | CASSQAGTSYEQYF
TRBJ2-7 | TRBV5-6 | TRBD2 | . | TGTGCCAGCAGCCTTTTCGGGACTAGCGCTAACTACGAGCAGTACTTC | CASSLFGTSANYEQYF
TRBJ1-2 | TRBV19 | . | once | TGTGCCAGTAGGAGAGACTATGGCTACACCTTC | CASRRDYGYTF
TRBJ2-3 | TRBV7-9 | TRBD2 | . | TGTGCCAGCAGCTTAGGGCGGGAGGGCGAAAATACGCAGTATTTT | CASSLGREGENTQYF
TRBJ2-7 | TRBV15 | TRBD1 | . | TGTGCCACCAGCAGAGTACAGGGGTCCTACGAGCAGTACTTC | CATSRVQGSYEQYF
TRBJ2-5 | TRBV5-1 | . | . | TGCGCCAGCAGCTTGGGGCAGGGGGGCCAGTACTTC | CASSLGQGGQYF
TRBJ2-1 | TRBV30 | TRBD1 | . | TGTGCCTGGAGTGACCGCGGACAGGGCAATGAGCAGTTCTTC | CAWSDRGQGNEQFF
TRBJ1-1 | TRBV2 | . | . | TGTGCCAGCAGTGACGACTACACTGAAGCTTTCTTT | CASSDDYTEAFF
TRBJ2-3 | TRBV7-2 | . | . | TGTGCCAGCAGCTTGGTCGAAGGCCTCCCAGATACGCAGTATTTT | CASSLVEGLPDTQYF
TRBJ1-4 | TRBV5-1 | . | . | TGCGCCAGCAGCCGGGCGTCCTATGCAACTAATGAAAAACTGTTTTTT | CASSRASYATNEKLFF